This entry is about one T cell receptor beta chain. Its antigen is not known. Cryopreserved PBMCs provided about 2 micrograms of genomic DNA for the TCR beta libraries. Measured with immunoSEQ multiplex PCR; TCRdb has only the in-frame clones, and not every one. The data hold about 200,000 clones, with approximately 70% observed a single time. These data come from a study of cytotoxic CD8 clonotypes in ibrutinib-treated CLL. Points from the study as a whole: Higher clonality was seen at ibrutinib response and a return toward baseline at progression.

Trimming stripped 11 bases from V and 3 bases from J, with 14 bases between. There are 12 residues in the CDR3. CDR1 and CDR2 from the germline V gene are SNHLY and FYNNEI. This TCR came from a human donor with chronic lymphocytic leukemia. This material consisted of PBMCs, taken after 12 months of ibrutinib treatment. The chain employs TRBV2 and TRBJ2-7; the D is unclear. The CDR3 nucleotides are TGTGCCCGAGGAATAGCTCGCTACGAGCAGTACTTC. This gives the protein CARGIARYEQYF. Complete variable domain (other parts from reference TRBV2 and TRBJ2-7): EPEVTQTPSHQVTQMGQEVILRCVPISNHLYFYWYRQILGQKVEFLVSFYNNEISEKSEIFDDQFSVERPDGSNFTLKIRSTKLEDSAMYFCARGIARYEQYFGPGTRLTVT.